This T cell receptor (beta chain) was sequenced in a study of regulatory T cells in long-lasting Graves disease. Study-wide background: Graves' patients, newly diagnosed, had taken antithyroid drugs under 3 months.

Study outcomes and limitations: Persistent disease was associated with favored TRBV28 usage and with favored use of TRBJ1-2 and TRBJ2-5.

Building the TCR beta libraries relied on iRepertoire HTBI primers, and CDR3 regions underwent Arm-PCR. As processed by the authors: From all samples, identification returned 12 to 15 TRBJ and 60 to 80 TRBV segments. TCRdb re-called the multiplex PCR reads with MiXCR, one entry per CDR3 protein. The V and J calls, along with clone size, are taken from TCRdb and not from the paper's own processing. Of about 530,000 distinct CDR3 sequences listed, 16% are singletons. This CDR3 contains 13 residues. Per the germline V gene, CDR1 is SGHRS and CDR2 is YFSETQ. Trimming removed 6 bases from V and 2 bases from J, with 8 bases in between. As for time point: newly diagnosed GD, antithyroid drugs for less than 3 months. Construction of the TCR library relied on RNA isolated from PBMCs. This clonotype was observed many times. Antigen unknown. A further study also used this sample, focusing on T cells in Graves' hyperthyroidism and ophthalmopathy. This second study says: Patients were excluded because of uncontrolled infection, other autoimmune disease, pregnancy or lactation.

This chain uses TRBV5-1 with TRBJ2-2, with D tentatively TRBD1 (5 bases). This sequence originates from a woman aged 35 to 59 with Graves disease. The sequencing here drew on peripheral blood mononuclear cells (PBMCs), taken at new diagnosis, from a patient treated with antithyroid drugs. The CDR3 sequence: CASKQGNTGELFF. In nucleotides, the CDR3 is TGCGCCAGCAAGCAGGGAAACACCGGGGAGCTGTTTTTT.